The TCR beta chain described here comes from a study of T cells after yellow fever vaccination. Study in general: Some fractions had low cell numbers, and these were prepared with SMART-Seq v4 Ultra Low Input. The study's findings and limits: Contaminants from the bulk population, in the form of abundant clonotypes, could be found in FACS-sorted repertoires. Though weaker, the secondary response peaked faster, on day 5 versus 15.

Per the germline V gene, CDR1 is SGDLS and CDR2 is YYNGEE. CDR3 length equals 15 residues. The V gene end was trimmed by 5 bases and the J gene end by 3 bases; junction bases not matched to a gene: 6. TCRdb re-called the 5' RACE reads with MiXCR, one entry per CDR3 protein. The repertoire holds tens of thousands of distinct CDR3 sequences, with roughly 7.4% as singletons. By its share, this clonotype is medium-sized (0.01 to 0.1%). What it binds is unknown. This TCR came from a man between 18 and 29 years old who received the YFV17D yellow fever vaccine. The chain links TRBV9 to TRBJ2-1; 9 nucleotides agree with TRBD2. Sequencing used CD8+ T cells sorted from PBMCs, obtained around 14 days after the first yellow fever vaccination. In nucleotides, the CDR3 is TGTGCCAGCAGTAGCGGGGGTGTGGGCTACAATGAGCAGTTCTTC. It codes for CASSSGGVGYNEQFF.